This T cell receptor beta chain is from a study of blood T cell repertoires in COVID-19. In germline, CDR1 is SGDLS, CDR2 YYNGEE. The CDR3 contains 16 residues. V shed 0 bases and J 4 bases; nucleotides not matched to a gene: 3. Assay used: immunoSEQ multiplex PCR; TCRdb lists only in-frame clones, some missing. The table shows roughly 160,000 clones, with around 84% occurring only once. The rearrangement links TRBV9 to TRBJ2-3; TRBD2 matches 12 bases. The origin of this receptor is a woman between 50 and 59 years old with COVID-19, enrolled during active disease. The sequenced sample was peripheral blood. In DNA, the CDR3 is TGTGCCAGCAGCGTAGTTCCTAGCGGGGGGGCAGATACGCAGTATTTT. Translation gives CASSVVPSGGADTQYF.